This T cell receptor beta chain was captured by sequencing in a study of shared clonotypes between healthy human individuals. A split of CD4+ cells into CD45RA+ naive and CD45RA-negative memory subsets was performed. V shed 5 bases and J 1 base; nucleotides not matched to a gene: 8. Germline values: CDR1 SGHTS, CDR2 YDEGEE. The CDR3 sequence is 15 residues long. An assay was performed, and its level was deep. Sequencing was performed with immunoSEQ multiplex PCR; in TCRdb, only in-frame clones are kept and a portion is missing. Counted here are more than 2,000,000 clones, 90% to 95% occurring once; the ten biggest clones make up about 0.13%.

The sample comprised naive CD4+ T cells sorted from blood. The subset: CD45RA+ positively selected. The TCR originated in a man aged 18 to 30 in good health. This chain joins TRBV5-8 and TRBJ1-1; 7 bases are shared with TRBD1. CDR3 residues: CASRRDSKANTEAFF. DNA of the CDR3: TGTGCCAGCAGACGGGACAGCAAAGCGAACACTGAAGCTTTCTTT.